The 3 T cell receptor beta chains given below trace back to one sample, sequenced in a study of blood T cell repertoires in COVID-19. Method: immunoSEQ multiplex PCR; TCRdb's copy keeps in-frame clones and lacks some. This sample has some 48,000 clones; less than 95% occur once, and the top ten carry about 5.1%. The sample taken for sequencing was peripheral blood. These receptors were obtained from a man aged 65 to 85 with acute or convalescent COVID-19.

This sequence joins TRBV6-1 and TRBJ1-1; D not certain. Trimming shortened V by 5 bases and J by 0 bases, and 7 bases separated the two germline ends. Germline V lookup: CDR1 MNHNS, CDR2 SASEGT. The CDR3 has 13 residues. DNA of the CDR3: TGTGCCAGCAGTCCGTTAATGAACACTGAAGCTTTCTTT. Its protein is CASSPLMNTEAFF.

The chain couples TRBV2 to TRBJ1-2, with 9 bases fitting TRBD1. J gave up 2 bases and V 6 bases, and 7 bases lay outside the gene matches. This CDR3 is built from 15 residues. The germline V gene has CDR1 SNHLY and CDR2 FYNNEI. The chain's CDR3 is CASRPGQGRNYGYTF. CDR3 DNA sequence: TGTGCCAGCAGACCCGGACAGGGGCGAAACTATGGCTACACCTTC.

The chain links TRBV9 to TRBJ2-5; no reliable D call. V was shortened by 2 bases and J by 3 bases, with 14 bases between the two germline ends. This CDR3 spans 15 amino acids. Germline V gene data show CDR1 as SGDLS and CDR2 as YYNGEE. The CDR3 loop is CASSVSPLPKETQYF. CDR3 in DNA: TGTGCCAGCAGCGTCAGCCCACTACCGAAAGAGACCCAGTACTTC.